The T cell receptor (beta chain) described here comes from a study of spatial heterogeneity in lung cancer. Concerning this clonotype itself: Its target is not known.

Regarding the study as a whole: Blood contained ubiquitous expanded tumor TCRs more at resection than at follow-up.

Germline assignment: CDR1 SGHDT and CDR2 YYEEEE. This CDR3 region has 13 residues. The trim removed 4 bases at V and 4 bases at J, leaving 2 bases unmatched. Time point defined: blood at routine non-recurrence follow-up after resection. Unique molecular identifiers, one per molecule, were present on every TCR cDNA molecule. TCRdb reanalysed the 5' RACE reads using MiXCR and keeps one entry per CDR3 protein. The sample records 50,000 or so distinct CDR3 sequences, 12% being singletons. V is TRBV5-6 and J is TRBJ1-2; 9 nucleotides match TRBD1. The receptor comes from a male donor with early-stage non-small cell lung cancer. This material consisted of PBMCs, taken at follow-up. The CDR3 region is CASSPTGGYGYTF. The CDR3 DNA is TGTGCCAGCAGCCCGACAGGGGGCTATGGCTACACCTTC.